These T cell receptor beta chains were read from a single sample in a study of shared clonotypes between healthy human individuals. Using immunoSEQ multiplex PCR, the repertoire was profiled, and TCRdb retains in-frame clones only, with some absent. This sample has about 2.4 million clones, with approximately 94% found just once. Sequencing was performed on naive CD4+ T cells sorted from blood. The origin of the receptors is a man between 18 and 35 years old in good health. Both conserved end residues are part of each CDR3. A D gene is named only where the DNA matches it firmly. The size of a clone is reported for some rows only, either as once, few or many, or as a class for expanded clones.

-,TRBV30,TRBJ2-2,-,CAWRLRPWGTGELFF,TGTGCCTGGAGACTCCGGCCATGGGGGACCGGGGAGCTGTTTTTT
-,TRBV7-9,TRBJ2-1,-,CASSLVVAPFYNEQFF,TGTGCCAGCAGCTTAGTTGTAGCTCCCTTTTACAATGAGCAGTTCTTC
-,TRBV19,TRBJ1-2,-,CASSTGQTNYGYTF,TGTGCCAGTAGTACTGGACAGACTAACTATGGCTACACCTTC
-,TRBV27,TRBJ2-3,-,CASSPYRADTQYF,TGTGCCAGCAGTCCATACAGGGCTGATACGCAGTATTTT
-,TRBV6-6,TRBJ2-7,TRBD2,CASSYATSAFYEQYF,TGTGCCAGCAGTTACGCGACTAGCGCCTTCTACGAGCAGTACTTC
few,TRBV6-1,TRBJ1-5,TRBD1,CASSTGVVGNQPQHF,TGTGCCAGCAGCACAGGGGTAGTGGGCAATCAGCCCCAGCATTTT
few,TRBV5-1,TRBJ1-1,-,CASSLRGPTNTEAFF,TGCGCCAGCAGCCTCCGGGGACCCACAAACACTGAAGCTTTCTTT
-,TRBV28,TRBJ1-2,-,CATDSGYGYTF,TGTGCCACTGACAGTGGCTATGGCTACACCTTC
once,TRBV5-1,TRBJ1-4,-,CASSQGGGNEKLFF,TGCGCCAGCAGCCAAGGAGGGGGAAATGAAAAACTGTTTTTT
-,TRBV28,TRBJ2-7,TRBD1,CASSSDRGQSYEQYF,TGTGCCAGCAGTTCTGACAGGGGGCAGTCCTACGAGCAGTACTTC
-,TRBV10-1,TRBJ2-1,-,CASSEDSDSYNEQFF,TGCGCCAGCAGTGAAGATAGCGACTCCTACAATGAGCAGTTCTTC
-,TRBV6-1,TRBJ2-7,TRBD1,CASSTSRTGTYEQYF,TGTGCCAGCAGTACTTCCCGGACAGGCACGTACGAGCAGTACTTC
-,TRBV6-5,TRBJ2-3,-,CASSQGRGTDTQYF,TGTGCCAGCAGTCAAGGCAGGGGCACAGATACGCAGTATTTT
-,TRBV13,TRBJ2-3,-,CASSSTRADTQYF,TGTGCCAGCAGCTCAACTAGGGCAGATACGCAGTATTTT
-,TRBV30,TRBJ1-5,-,CAWSVGGAQPQHF,TGTGCCTGGAGTGTTGGGGGGGCTCAGCCCCAGCATTTT
-,TRBV5-1,TRBJ2-7,-,CASSLPGGREQYF,TGCGCCAGCAGCCTACCAGGGGGGCGCGAGCAGTACTTC
-,TRBV4-3,TRBJ2-1,-,CASSQVIGFIRFF,TGCGCCAGCAGCCAAGTAATTGGGTTTATCCGGTTCTTC
-,TRBV9,TRBJ2-7,TRBD1,CASSVVGDRAGEQYF,TGTGCCAGCAGCGTAGTGGGGGACAGGGCAGGCGAGCAGTACTTC
-,TRBV9,TRBJ2-1,-,CASSVGPGNEQFF,TGTGCCAGCAGCGTGGGCCCGGGGAATGAGCAGTTCTTC
-,TRBV6-5,TRBJ2-2,-,CASIRNTGELFF,TGTGCCAGCATCCGGAACACCGGGGAGCTGTTTTTT
-,TRBV10-2,TRBJ2-2,TRBD2,CASRLAENTGELFF,TGCGCCAGCAGACTAGCGGAGAACACCGGGGAGCTGTTTTTT
-,TRBV15,TRBJ2-7,-,CATSREAGTTRGEQYF,TGTGCCACCAGCAGAGAGGCGGGGACCACCCGCGGCGAGCAGTACTTC
-,TRBV18,TRBJ2-7,-,CASSPGTYEQYF,TGTGCCAGCTCACCAGGTACCTACGAGCAGTACTTC
-,TRBV6-5,TRBJ2-3,TRBD2,CASSSAGGSNTQYF,TGTGCCAGCAGTTCGGCGGGGGGGTCAAATACGCAGTATTTT
-,TRBV10-3,TRBJ2-7,-,CAISERWDEQYF,TGTGCCATCAGTGAGCGGTGGGACGAGCAGTACTTC
once,TRBV5-1,TRBJ2-7,-,CASSLDTPYEQYF,TGCGCCAGCAGCTTAGACACCCCCTACGAGCAGTACTTC
-,TRBV27,TRBJ2-7,TRBD2,CASSSTSGRINEQYF,TGTGCCAGCAGTTCGACTAGCGGGAGGATCAACGAGCAGTACTTC
-,TRBV19,TRBJ1-5,TRBD1,CASSILGQGASNQPQHF,TGTGCCAGTAGTATACTGGGACAGGGGGCAAGCAATCAGCCCCAGCATTTT
-,TRBV5-1,TRBJ1-4,-,CASSLERGIQGEKLFF,TGCGCCAGCAGCTTGGAACGCGGCATACAAGGAGAAAAACTGTTTTTT
-,TRBV5-1,TRBJ2-3,TRBD2,CASSSLAGITDTQYF,TGCGCCAGCAGCTCCTTAGCGGGCATCACAGATACGCAGTATTTT
-,TRBV28,TRBJ2-1,-,CASSLSYEQFF,TGTGCCAGCAGTTTATCTTATGAGCAGTTCTTC
-,TRBV5-1,TRBJ1-5,-,CASSSDPSNQPQHF,TGCGCCAGCAGCTCGGACCCGAGCAATCAGCCCCAGCATTTT
-,TRBV4-1,TRBJ2-5,-,CASSQPGRSFQETQYF,TGCGCCAGCAGCCAGCCGGGACGGAGTTTCCAAGAGACCCAGTACTTC
-,TRBV6-1,TRBJ2-3,TRBD2,CASSQGGSTDTQYF,TGTGCCAGCAGCCAGGGAGGGAGCACAGATACGCAGTATTTT
-,TRBV19,TRBJ1-2,-,CASSIESGVKSANYGYTF,TGTGCCAGTAGTATAGAGTCTGGAGTTAAGTCGGCTAACTATGGCTACACCTTC
once,TRBV7-9,TRBJ2-7,-,CASSQDSPSYEQYF,TGTGCCAGCAGCCAGGACAGTCCCTCCTACGAGCAGTACTTC
-,TRBV18,TRBJ2-5,-,CASSQNRDQETQYF,TGTGCCAGCTCCCAAAACAGGGACCAAGAGACCCAGTACTTC
-,TRBV5-3,TRBJ2-1,-,CARSSRPSGEQFF,TGTGCCAGAAGCTCGAGACCCAGCGGGGAGCAGTTCTTC
-,TRBV4-1,TRBJ1-1,-,CASSQGSLGTEAFF,TGCGCCAGCAGCCAAGGAAGCCTGGGGACTGAAGCTTTCTTT
-,TRBV10-1,TRBJ2-3,-,CASSGSGLDTQYF,TGCGCCAGCAGTGGATCAGGGCTGGATACGCAGTATTTT
-,TRBV30,TRBJ1-1,TRBD1,CAWFRQGTMNTEAFF,TGTGCCTGGTTTAGACAGGGGACCATGAACACTGAAGCTTTCTTT
-,TRBV7-2,TRBJ1-1,TRBD1,CASSLVPMTGDKAFF,TGTGCCAGCAGCTTAGTCCCCATGACAGGGGATAAAGCTTTCTTT
-,TRBV11-2,TRBJ1-3,TRBD1,CASSPRTGGGNTIYF,TGTGCCAGCAGCCCTCGGACAGGGGGGGGAAACACCATATATTTT
-,TRBV19,TRBJ2-2,TRBD2,CASHSGRANTGELFF,TGTGCCAGTCACAGCGGGAGGGCCAACACCGGGGAGCTGTTTTTT
-,TRBV4-2,TRBJ2-3,TRBD2,CASSDGLANTDTQYF,TGTGCCAGCAGCGATGGACTAGCGAACACAGATACGCAGTATTTT
-,TRBV12-2,TRBJ2-7,-,CASRALTGDEEQYF,TGTGCAAGTCGGGCGTTGACAGGGGACGAAGAGCAGTACTTC
-,TRBV5-1,TRBJ2-2,TRBD2,CASTDGGKNTGELFF,TGCGCCAGCACCGACGGGGGGAAAAACACCGGGGAGCTGTTTTTT